Shown below are 10 T cell receptor beta chains from a single sample sequenced in a study of CD8 T cells in ankylosing spondylitis. TCRdb passed the 5' RACE reads through MiXCR, listing each CDR3 protein once. The table has 670,000 or so distinct CDR3 sequences, 15% to 20% seen once; the top ten hold 15% to 20%. Study-wide results and limits: Within ankylosing spondylitis blood, a TCR beta motif made up of several highly homologous variants appeared to be characteristic.

These receptors are not linked to any known antigen. Sequencing used blood, either unsorted or a sorted T cell fraction (not recorded which). These receptors were collected from a male donor with ankylosing spondylitis.

The table lists this clonotype with a few counts. The V call is TRBV5-6, the J call TRBJ2-5; possible D gene TRBD2, 5 bases. Trimming removed 2 bases from V and 2 bases from J, with 10 bases in between. This CDR3 spans 14 amino acids. Germline CDR1 SGHDT, CDR2 YYEEEE. The CDR3 loop is CASSFRTHQETQYF. CDR3 nucleotide sequence: TGTGCCAGCAGCTTTCGGACTCATCAAGAGACCCAGTACTTC.

The gene calls are TRBV3-1 and TRBJ2-5; D is unresolved. V was shortened by 0 bases and J by 4 bases, with 9 bases between the two germline ends. This CDR3 is built from 14 residues. Germline-derived CDR1 and CDR2 are LGHDT and YNNKEL (reference sequence). The CDR3 sequence: CASSQDTVRETQYF. The CDR3 DNA reads TGTGCCAGCAGCCAAGATACAGTTCGAGAGACCCAGTACTTC.

This clonotype was counted only a few times. The V and J genes are TRBV7-9 and TRBJ2-1; D is unclear. Germline CDR1 reads SEHNR; CDR2 reads FQNEAQ (reference sequence). Between the trimmed V and J ends, which lost 4 bases and 10 bases, there was a span of 14 bases. The CDR3 loop spans 13 amino acids. CDR3 DNA: TGTGCCAGCAGCTACCCAGATATATACGAGCAGTTCTTC. Translating it yields CASSYPDIYEQFF.

Only a few counts were recorded for this clonotype. This rearrangement joins TRBV11-2 to TRBJ2-7; 9 bases match TRBD2. Germline loops: CDR1 SGHAT, CDR2 FQNNGV. There are 16 residues in the CDR3. V trimming: 5 bases; J trimming: 2 bases; junction bases outside the gene matches: 10. In DNA form, the CDR3 reads TGTGCCAGCAGCCCAGAAGAAAGCGGGAGGACCTACGAGCAGTACTTC. Its translation is CASSPEESGRTYEQYF. The whole variable domain, remainder taken from reference TRBV11-2 and TRBJ2-7, is EAGVAQSPRYKIIEKRQSVAFWCNPISGHATLYWYQQILGQGPKLLIQFQNNGVVDDSQLPKDRFSAERLKGVDSTLKIQPAKLEDSAVYLCASSPEESGRTYEQYFGPGTRLTVT.

The chain is built from TRBV4-1 and TRBJ1-5; D is undetermined. V lost 0 bases and J 0 bases, leaving 15 bases between the germline ends. CDR1 is MGHRA, CDR2 YSYEKL, per germline. The CDR3 loop spans 18 amino acids. The CDR3 is CASSQDVWQVYSNQPQHF. Written as DNA, the CDR3 is TGCGCCAGCAGCCAAGATGTGTGGCAGGTCTATAGCAATCAGCCCCAGCATTTT.

The gene calls are TRBV29-1 and TRBJ2-5, with 8 bases aligning to TRBD1. The CDR3 spans 15 residues. V lost 4 bases to trimming and J lost 1 base; unmatched junction nucleotides: 8. CDR1 and CDR2 from the germline V gene are SQVTM and ANQGSEA. In DNA form, the CDR3 reads TGCAGCGTTGCAGGACAGGGCTTGTTCCAAGAGACCCAGTACTTC. It encodes CSVAGQGLFQETQYF.

V and J are TRBV20-1 and TRBJ1-1; no clear D. CDR3 length: 15 residues. CDR1 is DFQATT, CDR2 SNEGSKA, per germline (reference sequence). Trimming pared 0 bases from V and 1 base from J, leaving 12 bases between. The CDR3 region has the DNA TGCAGTGCTAGAGATCCTTTCGGTAGGAACACTGAAGCTTTCTTT. This encodes CSARDPFGRNTEAFF.

In this sample, this clonotype turned up once. This chain uses TRBV4-1 with TRBJ1-4, with D perhaps TRBD1 (6 bases). The germline V gene encodes CDR1 MGHRA and CDR2 YSYEKL. The CDR3 sequence is 15 residues long. The V end was cut by 3 bases, the J end by 7 bases, with 15 bases between. This CDR3 is CASSHTRGQSEKLFF. DNA for the CDR3: TGCGCCAGCAGCCATACCCGGGGGCAGAGTGAAAAACTGTTTTTT.

The CDR3 nucleotides read TGCGCCAGCAGCCAAACGACCCCCTCCTACGAGCAGTACTTC. Its protein is CASSQTTPSYEQYF. This chain links TRBV4-3 with TRBJ2-7; D unclear. The CDR3 length is 14 residues. Germline V gene data show CDR1 as LGHNA and CDR2 as YSLEER. V dropped 2 bases and J dropped 0 bases, with 8 bases sitting between them.

This clonotype was detected only a few times. The CDR3 region is CASSFDRTSGGETQYF. In nucleotides, the CDR3 is TGCGCCAGCAGCTTTGATCGGACTAGCGGGGGTGAGACCCAGTACTTC. The genes are TRBV5-1 and TRBJ2-5, with TRBD2 matching over 13 bases. The CDR3 length is 16 residues. With V trimmed by 2 bases and J by 5 bases, 6 bases remained unmatched. Per the germline V gene, CDR1 is SGHRS and CDR2 is YFSETQ.